This T cell receptor beta chain originates from a study of neoadjuvant anti-PD-1 for oral cavity cancer. Study-wide points: After neoadjuvant nivolumab, PBMC T cell clonality was significantly higher in non-responders than responders.

Blood libraries mostly used roughly 500 ng genomic DNA, six replicates each. Only in-frame clones appear in the TCRdb table, and some are missing; sequencing was by immunoSEQ multiplex PCR. This sample has some 15,000 clones, with 65% to 75% found just once. This clone is a singleton in its sample. Its target is not known. This CDR3 region has 13 residues. Per germline, CDR1 MNHNS and CDR2 SASEGT. Losses at the gene ends were 6 bases for V and 3 bases for J; bases not matched to a gene: 4. These newly diagnosed stage II-IVA oral cavity squamous cell carcinoma patients had no prior systemic or radiation treatment. PBMCs were not maintained or expanded in culture before analysis.

The source material was PBMCs, sampled before nivolumab (anti-PD-1) treatment. The chain has TRBV6-1 and TRBJ1-1, with 7 positions matching TRBD1. This TCR derives from a person between 35 and 79 years old with oral cavity squamous cell carcinoma. The CDR3 loop is CASRYDRDTEAFF. The CDR3 DNA reads as TGTGCCAGCAGATACGACAGGGACACTGAAGCTTTCTTT.